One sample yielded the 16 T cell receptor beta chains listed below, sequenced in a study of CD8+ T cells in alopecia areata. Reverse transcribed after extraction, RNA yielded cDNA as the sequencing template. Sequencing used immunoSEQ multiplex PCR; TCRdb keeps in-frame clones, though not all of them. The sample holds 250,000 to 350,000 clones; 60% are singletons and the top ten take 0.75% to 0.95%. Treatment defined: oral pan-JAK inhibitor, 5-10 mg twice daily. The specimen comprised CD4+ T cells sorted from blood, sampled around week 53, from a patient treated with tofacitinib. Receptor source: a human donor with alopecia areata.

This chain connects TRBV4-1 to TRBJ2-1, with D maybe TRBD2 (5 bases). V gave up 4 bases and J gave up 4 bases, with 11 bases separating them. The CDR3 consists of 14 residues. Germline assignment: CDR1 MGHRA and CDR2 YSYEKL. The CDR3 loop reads CASSPREGYNEQFF. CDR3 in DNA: TGCGCCAGCAGCCCACGGGAAGGATACAATGAGCAGTTCTTC.

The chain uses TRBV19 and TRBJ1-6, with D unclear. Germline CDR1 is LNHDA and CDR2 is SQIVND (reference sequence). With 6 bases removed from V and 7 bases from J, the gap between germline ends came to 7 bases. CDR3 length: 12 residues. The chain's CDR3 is CASRIGNSPLHF. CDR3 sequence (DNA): TGTGCCAGTAGGATCGGCAATTCACCCCTCCACTTT.

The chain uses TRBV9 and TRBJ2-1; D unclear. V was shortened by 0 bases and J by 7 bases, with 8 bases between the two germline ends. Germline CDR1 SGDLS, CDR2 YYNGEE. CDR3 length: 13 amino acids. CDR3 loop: CASSVGLANEQFF. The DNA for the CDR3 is TGTGCCAGCAGCGTAGGGCTTGCTAATGAGCAGTTCTTC.

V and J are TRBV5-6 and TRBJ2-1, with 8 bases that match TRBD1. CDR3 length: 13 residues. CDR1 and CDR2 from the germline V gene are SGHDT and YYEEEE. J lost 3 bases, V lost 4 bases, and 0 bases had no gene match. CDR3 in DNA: TGTGCCAGCAGCGGACAGGGCTACAATGAGCAGTTCTTC. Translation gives CASSGQGYNEQFF.

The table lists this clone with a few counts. CDR3 amino acids: CASSLERISGNTIYF. In nucleotides, the CDR3 is TGTGCCAGCAGCTTAGAGAGGATCTCTGGAAACACCATATATTTT. The chain uses TRBV7-2 and TRBJ1-3, with D unclear. V gave up 1 base and J gave up 0 bases, with 7 bases separating them. The CDR3 length is 15 residues. CDR1 SGHTA and CDR2 FQGNSA come from the germline V gene.

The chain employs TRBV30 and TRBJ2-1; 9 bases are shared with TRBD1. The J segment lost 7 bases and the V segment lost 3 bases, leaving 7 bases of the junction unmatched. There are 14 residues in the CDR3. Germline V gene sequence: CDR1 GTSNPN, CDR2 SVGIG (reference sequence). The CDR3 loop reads CAWSAKTGGNEQFF. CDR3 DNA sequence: TGTGCCTGGAGCGCTAAGACAGGGGGGAATGAGCAGTTCTTC.

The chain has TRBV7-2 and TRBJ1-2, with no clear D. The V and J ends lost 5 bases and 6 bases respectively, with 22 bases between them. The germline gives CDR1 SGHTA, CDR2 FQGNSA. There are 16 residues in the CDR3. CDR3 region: CASSQESGSIGDGYTF. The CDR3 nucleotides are TGTGCCAGCAGCCAAGAATCAGGTTCTATTGGGGATGGCTACACCTTC. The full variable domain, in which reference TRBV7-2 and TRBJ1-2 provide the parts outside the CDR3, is GAGVSQSPSNKVTEKGKDVELRCDPISGHTALYWYRQSLGQGLEFLIYFQGNSAPDKSGLPSDRFSAERTGGSVSTLTIQRTQQEDSAVYLCASSQESGSIGDGYTFGSGTRLTVV.

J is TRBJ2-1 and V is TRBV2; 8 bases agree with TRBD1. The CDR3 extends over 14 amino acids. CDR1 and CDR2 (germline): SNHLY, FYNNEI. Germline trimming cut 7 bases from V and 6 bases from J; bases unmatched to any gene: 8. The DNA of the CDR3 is TGTGCCAGCACTCGGACAGGGTCGGCCAATGAGCAGTTCTTC. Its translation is CASTRTGSANEQFF. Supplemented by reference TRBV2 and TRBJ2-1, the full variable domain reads EPEVTQTPSHQVTQMGQEVILRCVPISNHLYFYWYRQILGQKVEFLVSFYNNEISEKSEIFDDQFSVERPDGSNFTLKIRSTKLEDSAMYFCASTRTGSANEQFFGPGTRLTVL.

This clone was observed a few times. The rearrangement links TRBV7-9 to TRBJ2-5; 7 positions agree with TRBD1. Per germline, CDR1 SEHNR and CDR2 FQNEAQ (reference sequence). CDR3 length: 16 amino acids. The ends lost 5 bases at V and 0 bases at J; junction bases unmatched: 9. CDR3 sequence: CASSDSDRANQETQYF. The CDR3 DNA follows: TGTGCCAGCAGCGACTCAGACAGGGCCAACCAAGAGACCCAGTACTTC.

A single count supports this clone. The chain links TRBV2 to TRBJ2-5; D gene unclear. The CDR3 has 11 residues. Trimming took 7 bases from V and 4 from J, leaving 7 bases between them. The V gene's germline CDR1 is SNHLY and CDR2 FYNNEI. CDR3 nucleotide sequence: TGTGCCAGCATGATCGGAGAGACCCAGTACTTC. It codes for CASMIGETQYF.

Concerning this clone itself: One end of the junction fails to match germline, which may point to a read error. CDR3 in amino acids: CSVESRVKTEAFF. Written as DNA, the CDR3 is TGCAGCGTTGAGAGCAGGGTGAAAACTGAAGCTTTCTTT. The chain employs TRBV29-1 and TRBJ1-1; D is perhaps TRBD1 (5 bases). The germline V gene has CDR1 SQVTM and CDR2 ANQGSEA. The length of the CDR3 is 13 residues.

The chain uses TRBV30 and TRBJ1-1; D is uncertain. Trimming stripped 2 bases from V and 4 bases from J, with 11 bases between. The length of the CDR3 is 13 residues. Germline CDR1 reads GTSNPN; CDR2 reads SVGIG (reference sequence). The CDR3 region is CAWSFTGGTEAFF. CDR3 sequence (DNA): TGTGCCTGGAGTTTCACCGGCGGCACTGAAGCTTTCTTT.

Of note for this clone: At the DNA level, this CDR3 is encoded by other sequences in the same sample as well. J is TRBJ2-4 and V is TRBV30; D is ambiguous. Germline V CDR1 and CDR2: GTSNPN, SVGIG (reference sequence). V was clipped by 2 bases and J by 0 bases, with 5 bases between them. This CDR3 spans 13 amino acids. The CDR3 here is CAWSKGAKNIQYF. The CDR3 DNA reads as TGTGCCTGGAGTAAGGGAGCCAAAAACATTCAGTACTTC.

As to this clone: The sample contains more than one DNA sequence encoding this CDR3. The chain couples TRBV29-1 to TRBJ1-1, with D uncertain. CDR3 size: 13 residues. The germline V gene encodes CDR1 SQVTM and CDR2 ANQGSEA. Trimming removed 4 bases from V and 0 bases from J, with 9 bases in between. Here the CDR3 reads CSVGLALNTEAFF. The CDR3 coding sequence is TGCAGCGTTGGATTGGCCTTGAACACTGAAGCTTTCTTT.

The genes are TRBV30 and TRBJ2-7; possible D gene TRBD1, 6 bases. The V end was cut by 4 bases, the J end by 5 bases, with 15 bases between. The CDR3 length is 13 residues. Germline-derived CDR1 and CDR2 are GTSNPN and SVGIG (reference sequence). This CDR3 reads CAWIKQGLNEQYF. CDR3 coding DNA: TGTGCCTGGATAAAACAGGGTCTTAACGAGCAGTACTTC.

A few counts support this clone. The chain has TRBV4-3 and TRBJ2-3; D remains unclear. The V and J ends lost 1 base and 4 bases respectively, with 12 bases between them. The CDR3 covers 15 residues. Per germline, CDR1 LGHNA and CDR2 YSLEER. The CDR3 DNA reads TGCGCCAGCAGCCAAGGGTTTAACGGGCCAGATACGCAGTATTTT. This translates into CASSQGFNGPDTQYF.